Listed here are 10 T cell receptor beta chains from one sample, sequenced in a study of T cell responses to AZD1222 COVID-19 vaccine. Produced via immunoSEQ multiplex PCR; TCRdb's table is partial and in-frame only. Among under 150,000 clones, roughly 88% were seen once, and the ten largest hold about 4%. The material was peripheral blood, obtained on day 0 of MenACWY control vaccination. These receptors all come from an adult in good health.

CDR3 nucleotide sequence: TGTGCCACCAGCAGTCGACTAGCGGGACGAACAGACTACGAGCAGTACTTC. It codes for CATSSRLAGRTDYEQYF. This chain connects TRBV15 to TRBJ2-7; 11 bases match TRBD2. The CDR3 totals 17 residues. V dropped 3 bases and J dropped 3; count of bases not matched to a gene: 10. Germline-derived CDR1 and CDR2 are LNHNV and YYDKDF (reference sequence). The full variable domain, rest sourced from reference TRBV15 and TRBJ2-7, is DAMVIQNPRYQVTQFGKPVTLSCSQTLNHNVMYWYQQKSSQAPKLLFHYYDKDFNNEADTPDNFQSRRPNTSFCFLDIRSPGLGDTAMYLCATSSRLAGRTDYEQYFGPGTRLTVT.

The chain has TRBV7-6 and TRBJ1-4; 8 bases are a match to TRBD1. The CDR3 is made up of 14 amino acids. Germline-derived CDR1 and CDR2 are SGHVS and FNYEAQ. The V gene end was trimmed by 5 bases and the J gene end by 5 bases; junction bases not matched to a gene: 4. The CDR3 nucleotides are TGTGCCAGCAGCCTGGACAGGGTAAATGAAAAACTGTTTTTT. Its protein product is CASSLDRVNEKLFF.

This clone has just one count. V is TRBV6-5 and J is TRBJ2-3; D is possibly TRBD1 (6 bases). CDR3 length: 13 amino acids. From germline, CDR1 is MNHEY and CDR2 SVGAGI. Between the trimmed V and J ends, which lost 10 bases and 5 bases, there was a span of 16 bases. The CDR3: CAILTGFGDTQYF. CDR3 coding DNA: TGTGCCATCCTCACAGGGTTTGGAGATACGCAGTATTTT.

This sequence joins TRBV2 and TRBJ1-2, with D possibly being TRBD1 (5 bases). Per the germline V gene, CDR1 is SNHLY and CDR2 is FYNNEI. The CDR3 spans 11 residues. V was pared by 9 bases and J by 8 bases, with 13 bases between. The CDR3, as DNA: TGTGCCAGGGTGCAGGGTGAAGGCTACACCTTC. Translating it yields CARVQGEGYTF.

The V and J genes are TRBV5-4 and TRBJ1-2; no firm D call. Germline-derived CDR1 and CDR2 are SGHNT and YYREEE (reference sequence). Trimming left V 4 bases short and J 2 bases short, with 9 bases between. This CDR3 contains 13 residues. CDR3 coding DNA: TGTGCCAGCAGCCTTAGGGTCAACTATGGCTACACCTTC. Protein product: CASSLRVNYGYTF.

The chain recombines TRBV25-1 with TRBJ2-2, with TRBD1 as a possible D gene (6 bases). The V end was cut by 7 bases, the J end by 0 bases, with 9 bases between. The CDR3 runs 14 residues. In germline, CDR1 is MGHDK, CDR2 SYGVNS. The CDR3 DNA reads as TGTGCCAGCATTGCAGGGGCGAACACCGGGGAGCTGTTTTTT. Amino acids: CASIAGANTGELFF.

This sequence joins TRBV5-4 and TRBJ2-3; 8 bases fit TRBD1. V lost 6 bases and J lost 1; bases outside the gene matches: 7. Germline V CDR1 and CDR2: SGHNT, YYREEE (reference sequence). The CDR3 extends over 15 amino acids. The CDR3 here is CASTTGGGRTDTQYF. The DNA for the CDR3 is TGTGCCAGCACCACAGGGGGAGGACGCACAGATACGCAGTATTTT.

This chain uses TRBV5-1 with TRBJ2-3, with TRBD1 matching over 11 bases. The CDR3 is made up of 16 amino acids. Germline lookup yields CDR1 SGHRS and CDR2 YFSETQ. J was trimmed by 6 bases and V by 0 bases; bases with no gene match: 6. CDR3 residues: CASSLARTGGGDTQYF. The CDR3 nucleotides read TGCGCCAGCAGCTTGGCCAGGACAGGGGGCGGGGATACGCAGTATTTT.

The CDR3 here is CASSYGLDYGYTF. The CDR3 region has the DNA TGTGCCAGCAGTTACGGACTTGACTATGGCTACACCTTC. V and J are TRBV6-5 and TRBJ1-2; D is undetermined. Germline lookup yields CDR1 MNHEY and CDR2 SVGAGI. The CDR3 contains 13 residues. Deletions cut 2 bases from V and 3 bases from J, with 7 bases between.

The V and J genes are TRBV6-5 and TRBJ2-2; TRBD2 agrees at 12 bases. The germline V gene encodes CDR1 MNHEY and CDR2 SVGAGI. Trimming cost V 4 bases and J 2 bases; bases outside gene matches: 2. This CDR3 is built from 16 residues. The CDR3 nucleotides are TGTGCCAGCAGTTCGACTAGCGGGGGCAACACCGGGGAGCTGTTTTTT. It translates to CASSSTSGGNTGELFF.